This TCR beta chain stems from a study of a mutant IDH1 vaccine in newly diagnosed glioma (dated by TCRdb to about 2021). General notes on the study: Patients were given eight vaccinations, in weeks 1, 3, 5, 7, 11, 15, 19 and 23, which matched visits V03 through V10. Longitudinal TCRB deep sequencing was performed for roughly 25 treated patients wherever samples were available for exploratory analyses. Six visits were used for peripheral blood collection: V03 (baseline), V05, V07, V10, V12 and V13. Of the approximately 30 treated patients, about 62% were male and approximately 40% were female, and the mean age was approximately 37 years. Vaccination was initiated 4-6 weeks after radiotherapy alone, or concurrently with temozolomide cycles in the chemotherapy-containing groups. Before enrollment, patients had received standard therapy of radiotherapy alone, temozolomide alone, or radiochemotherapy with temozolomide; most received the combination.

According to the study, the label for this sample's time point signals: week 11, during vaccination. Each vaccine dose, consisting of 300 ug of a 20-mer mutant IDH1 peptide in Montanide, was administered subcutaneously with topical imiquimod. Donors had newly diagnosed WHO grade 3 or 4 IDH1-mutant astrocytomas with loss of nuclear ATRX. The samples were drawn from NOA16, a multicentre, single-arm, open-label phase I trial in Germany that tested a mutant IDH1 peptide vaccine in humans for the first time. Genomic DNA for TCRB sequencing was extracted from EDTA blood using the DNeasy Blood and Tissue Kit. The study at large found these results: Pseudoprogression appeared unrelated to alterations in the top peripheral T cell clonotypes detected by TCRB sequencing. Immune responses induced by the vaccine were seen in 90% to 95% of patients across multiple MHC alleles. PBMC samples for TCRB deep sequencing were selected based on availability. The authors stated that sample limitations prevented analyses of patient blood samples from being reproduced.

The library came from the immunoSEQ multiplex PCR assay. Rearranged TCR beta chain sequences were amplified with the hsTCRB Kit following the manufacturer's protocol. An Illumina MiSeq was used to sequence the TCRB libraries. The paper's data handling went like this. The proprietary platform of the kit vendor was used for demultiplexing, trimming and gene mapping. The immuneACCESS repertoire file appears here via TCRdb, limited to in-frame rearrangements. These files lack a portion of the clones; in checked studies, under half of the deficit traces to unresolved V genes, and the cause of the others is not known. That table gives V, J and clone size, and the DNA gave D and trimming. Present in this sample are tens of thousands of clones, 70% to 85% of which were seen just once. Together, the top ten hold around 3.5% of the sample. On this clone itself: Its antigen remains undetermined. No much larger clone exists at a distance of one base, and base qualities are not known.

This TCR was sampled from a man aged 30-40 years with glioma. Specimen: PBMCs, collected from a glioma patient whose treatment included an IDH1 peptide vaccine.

CDR3 protein: CASSLEAGVNTGELFF. The base sequence is TGTGCCAGCAGCTTAGAAGCGGGGGTTAACACCGGGGAGCTGTTTTTT. The chain links TRBV13 with TRBJ2-2; TRBD2 matches 8 bases in the middle. CDR1 PRHDT and CDR2 FYEKMQ are derived from the germline V gene (reference sequence). Including cysteine and phenylalanine, the CDR3 has 16 amino acids. Of the read, only the CDR3 DNA is kept; its 48 bases are in frame from base 1. The V end gives up 1 base and the J end 2 bases, leaving 3 bases in the junction not matched to a gene.